Shown below are 32 T cell receptor beta chains from a single sample sequenced in a study of a mutant IDH1 vaccine in newly diagnosed glioma. Their antigens are not known. Sequenced by immunoSEQ multiplex PCR; TCRdb stores in-frame clones only, minus some. Among roughly 50,000 clones listed, approximately 76% were seen once. Time point in this sample: week 47, end of study. Topical imiquimod was applied with each vaccine dose, which held 300 ug of mutant IDH1 20-mer peptide. The sequencing used PBMCs, collected from a glioma patient whose treatment included an IDH1 peptide vaccine. The receptors originated from a woman aged 35 to 49 with glioma. Some clones in this sample may be carry-over from other donors' samples.

The chain joins TRBV15 to TRBJ1-2, with a weak D call TRBD1 (5 bases). This CDR3 comprises 11 residues. Germline CDR1 and CDR2: LNHNV and YYDKDF (reference sequence). The V gene lost 4 bases and the J gene lost 13 bases, with 13 bases spanning the gap. The CDR3 bases are TGTGCCACCAGCATCGGGACTTTATTCACCTTC. Translation gives CATSIGTLFTF.

The CDR3 is CASRAGVGTEAFF. Here the CDR3 DNA reads TGTGCCAGCAGGGCAGGGGTGGGAACTGAAGCTTTCTTT. This chain connects TRBV6-5 to TRBJ1-1; possible D gene TRBD1, 6 bases. From germline, CDR1 is MNHEY and CDR2 SVGAGI. V dropped 6 bases and J dropped 5 bases, with 13 bases sitting between them. There are 13 residues in the CDR3.

J is TRBJ2-4 and V is TRBV4-3, with TRBD2 as a possible D gene (5 bases). CDR1 LGHNA and CDR2 YSLEER come from the germline V gene. V lost 1 base to trimming and J lost 8 bases, with 12 bases between them. The CDR3 has 14 amino acids. CDR3 DNA: TGCGCCAGCAGCCAAGGGCCTCTCGGGGACATTCAGTACTTC. Protein: CASSQGPLGDIQYF.

The CDR3 bases are TGTGCCAGTACTACGGGCCTCGCATTCTACGAGCAGTACTTC. This gives the protein CASTTGLAFYEQYF. V usage is TRBV19 and J usage is TRBJ2-7; D remains unclear. The germline V and J ends were trimmed by 7 bases and 3 bases, with 16 bases remaining between them. CDR3 length: 14 residues. In germline, CDR1 is LNHDA, CDR2 SQIVND (reference sequence).

The chain has TRBV4-1 and TRBJ1-1; 7 positions agree with TRBD1. V was clipped by 4 bases and J by 0 bases; unmatched bases: 5. CDR1 is MGHRA, CDR2 YSYEKL, per germline. This CDR3 is 15 amino acids long. The CDR3 loop is CASSPPTGMNTEAFF. The CDR3 nucleotides read TGCGCCAGCAGCCCCCCGACAGGGATGAACACTGAAGCTTTCTTT.

This clone has just a few counts. This chain joins TRBV10-3 and TRBJ2-2; the match to TRBD2 covers 9 bases. The V gene's germline CDR1 is ENHRY and CDR2 SYGVKD. V lost 3 bases and J lost 5; bases outside the gene matches: 7. This CDR3 spans 16 amino acids. This CDR3 reads CAISDLAGATTGELFF. As DNA, the CDR3 is TGTGCCATCAGTGACTTAGCGGGGGCTACAACCGGGGAGCTGTTTTTT.

This chain connects TRBV7-8 to TRBJ1-1; D possibly corresponds to TRBD1 (5 bases). Trimming stripped 4 bases from V and 1 base from J, with 10 bases between. Germline CDR1 is SGHVS and CDR2 is FQNEAQ. The CDR3 totals 14 residues. In DNA form, the CDR3 reads TGTGCCAGCAGCTCGACAGCTTGGAACACTGAAGCTTTCTTT. Translated, it gives CASSSTAWNTEAFF.

The chain joins TRBV7-9 to TRBJ1-4, with D possibly TRBD1 on 5 matching bases. The germline gives CDR1 SEHNR, CDR2 FQNEAQ (reference sequence). V lost 3 bases and J 8 bases, leaving 16 bases between the germline ends. CDR3 length: 15 amino acids. The CDR3 region has the DNA TGTGCCAGCAGCTTTCCAGGGACGGTTAACGAAAAACTGTTTTTT. Translation gives CASSFPGTVNEKLFF.

In this sample, this clone turned up a few times. One end of the junction varies from germline; a read error may be responsible. The chain has TRBV7-7 and TRBJ1-1; tentative D call: TRBD1 (5 bases). CDR3 length equals 15 residues. CDR1 and CDR2 from the germline V gene are SSHAT and FNYEAQ (reference sequence). The CDR3 DNA reads TGTGCTAGCAGCCCCCTGGACACAAGTTACACTGAAGCTTTCTTT. As protein: CASSPLDTSYTEAFF. Looking up the rest from reference TRBV7-7 and TRBJ1-1 gives the full variable domain: GAGVSQSPRYKVTKRGQDVTLRCDPISSHATLYWYQQALGQGPEFLTYFNYEAQPDKSGLPSDRFSAERPEGSISTLTIQRTEQRDSAMYRCASSPLDTSYTEAFFGQGTRLTVV.

J is TRBJ1-6 and V is TRBV30; 9 nucleotides align to TRBD1. The CDR3 length is 17 residues. V dropped 0 bases and J dropped 4; count of bases not matched to a gene: 7. The germline gives CDR1 GTSNPN, CDR2 SVGIG (reference sequence). In DNA form, the CDR3 reads TGTGCCTGGAGTGTTGACAGGGGGACAGCTTATAATTCACCCCTCCACTTT. Protein sequence: CAWSVDRGTAYNSPLHF. Based on the CDR3 plus reference TRBV30 and TRBJ1-6, the full variable domain is SQTIHQWPATLVQPVGSPLSLECTVEGTSNPNLYWYRQAAGRGLQLLFYSVGIGQISSEVPQNLSASRPQDRQFILSSKKLLLSDSGFYLCAWSVDRGTAYNSPLHFGNGTRLTVT.

The sample holds a few counts of this clone. The chain joins TRBV30 to TRBJ1-2, with TRBD1 matching over 7 bases. Looked up from germline, CDR1 is GTSNPN and CDR2 is SVGIG (reference sequence). Losses at the gene ends were 1 base for V and 4 bases for J; bases not matched to a gene: 15. CDR3 length equals 17 residues. The CDR3 sequence: CAWSAGTVGRLGYGYTF. The CDR3 DNA sequence: TGTGCCTGGAGTGCCGGGACAGTAGGAAGGCTAGGCTATGGCTACACCTTC.

The CDR3 region is CASSLDRVAGGYTF. CDR3 nucleotides: TGTGCCAGCAGCTTAGACAGGGTCGCAGGTGGCTACACCTTC. The chain employs TRBV7-2 and TRBJ1-2; a weak D match, TRBD1 (6 bases). CDR1 SGHTA and CDR2 FQGNSA come from the germline V gene. The ends were cut back, 1 base at V and 7 bases at J, with 13 bases in the middle. The CDR3 length is 14 residues.

The V call is TRBV21-1, the J call TRBJ2-2; the tabulated D call, TRBD2, remains unverified against the DNA. TRBV21-1 corresponds to a pseudogene. The CDR3 runs to 14 residues. CDR3 DNA: TGTGCCAGCAGCAAAGAGGGAGACCACGGGGAGCTGTTTTTT. It codes for CASSKEGDHGELFF.

This clone was found a few times. The chain recombines TRBV4-2 with TRBJ2-1; D perhaps matches TRBD1 (6 bases). V gave up 1 base and J gave up 8 bases, with 15 bases separating them. CDR3 length: 15 amino acids. Looked up from germline, CDR1 is LGHNA and CDR2 is YNFKEQ. CDR3 DNA sequence: TGTGCCAGCAGCCAAGGAACAGGGAAGGAAGATGAGCAGTTCTTC. As protein: CASSQGTGKEDEQFF.

This clone came up a few times. The chain links TRBV7-9 to TRBJ1-1; D ambiguous. With 8 bases removed from V and 1 base from J, the gap between germline ends came to 8 bases. In germline, CDR1 is SEHNR, CDR2 FQNEAQ (reference sequence). The CDR3 is 12 amino acids. CDR3: CASHTQNTEAFF. CDR3 bases: TGTGCCAGCCACACCCAGAACACTGAAGCTTTCTTT.

CDR3 loop: CASSLGTSGKPYEQYF. Here the CDR3 DNA reads TGTGCCAGCAGCTTAGGGACTAGCGGGAAGCCCTACGAGCAGTACTTC. This chain links TRBV7-8 with TRBJ2-7; 12 bases fit TRBD2. V gave up 1 base and J gave up 2 bases; unmatched junction bases: 3. Germline CDR1 is SGHVS and CDR2 is FQNEAQ. This CDR3 is 16 amino acids long.

This chain connects TRBV4-1 to TRBJ2-1, with D unclear. The germline V and J ends were trimmed by 0 bases and 9 bases, with 12 bases remaining between them. The CDR3 has 14 residues. The V gene's germline CDR1 is MGHRA and CDR2 YSYEKL. CDR3 region: CASSQDESTGEQFF. The CDR3 DNA is TGCGCCAGCAGCCAAGATGAGTCGACGGGTGAGCAGTTCTTC.

The rearrangement joins TRBV10-1 to TRBJ1-6; D is unclear. This CDR3 comprises 16 residues. Trimming took 9 bases from V and 7 from J, leaving 22 bases between them. Germline V lookup: CDR1 WNHNN, CDR2 SYGVQD (reference sequence). CDR3 nucleotide sequence: TGCGCCAGTAATCCCCAAGGCAGGAAATTAAATTCACCCCTCCACTTT. Its protein is CASNPQGRKLNSPLHF.

The rearrangement links TRBV7-9 to TRBJ1-5, with 10 bases lining up with TRBD1. J lost 2 bases, V lost 3 bases, and 7 bases had no gene match. Looked up from germline, CDR1 is SEHNR and CDR2 is FQNEAQ (reference sequence). This CDR3 is built from 17 residues. The CDR3 DNA reads TGTGCCAGCAGCTTGGGAACCGGGACAGGGGGCAATCAGCCCCAGCATTTT. It translates to CASSLGTGTGGNQPQHF.

V and J are TRBV5-1 and TRBJ2-3; 10 positions agree with TRBD2. V lost 0 bases and J lost 1; bases outside the gene matches: 2. Germline-derived CDR1 and CDR2 are SGHRS and YFSETQ. The CDR3 has 16 residues. This chain's CDR3 is CASSLERGGRTDTQYF. Here the CDR3 DNA reads TGCGCCAGCAGCTTGGAGCGGGGGGGTCGCACAGATACGCAGTATTTT.

This clone appeared a few times. The J gene is TRBJ1-2, the V gene TRBV30, with D hard to call. Trimming left V 3 bases short and J 2 bases short, with 13 bases between. The germline gives CDR1 GTSNPN, CDR2 SVGIG (reference sequence). This CDR3 region has 14 residues. The CDR3 coding sequence is TGTGCCTGGAGGCGGAGTGGGATGAACTATGGCTACACCTTC. Residues: CAWRRSGMNYGYTF.

The V and J genes are TRBV5-5 and TRBJ1-1, with 7 bases matching TRBD1. The CDR3 is 15 residues long. Looked up from germline, CDR1 is SGHKS and CDR2 is YYEKEE (reference sequence). V dropped 4 bases and J dropped 0; count of bases not matched to a gene: 6. This CDR3 reads CASSPRQGLNTEAFF. The CDR3 coding sequence is TGTGCCAGCAGCCCACGACAGGGCTTGAACACTGAAGCTTTCTTT.

This clone has a handful of counts. The chain uses TRBV6-5 and TRBJ1-5; D is possibly TRBD1 (5 bases). V was trimmed by 2 bases and J by 0 bases, leaving 8 bases between them. This CDR3 comprises 15 residues. CDR1 is MNHEY, CDR2 SVGAGI, per germline. This CDR3 is CASSYDSSSNQPQHF. The CDR3 DNA reads as TGTGCCAGCAGTTACGACAGCAGTAGCAATCAGCCCCAGCATTTT.

This chain joins TRBV6-6 and TRBJ1-3; 7 bases agree with TRBD1. CDR1 is MNHNY and CDR2 is SVGAGI in the germline V gene (reference sequence). CDR3 size: 13 residues. The J segment lost 5 bases and the V segment lost 7 bases, leaving 5 bases of the junction unmatched. CDR3 protein: CASTSTGRNTIYF. CDR3 in DNA: TGTGCCAGCACCTCGACAGGGAGAAACACCATATATTTT.

This chain uses TRBV7-2 with TRBJ2-1, with 7 bases aligning to TRBD1. CDR3 length: 14 residues. Per the germline V gene, CDR1 is SGHTA and CDR2 is FQGNSA. J was trimmed by 4 bases and V by 4 bases; bases with no gene match: 4. The chain's CDR3 is CASSSPTGYNEQFF. CDR3 sequence (DNA): TGTGCCAGCAGCTCCCCGACAGGGTACAATGAGCAGTTCTTC.

This clone turned up a few times. This rearrangement joins TRBV6-6 to TRBJ2-7; D might be TRBD1 or TRBD2, each matching 5 bases. V gave up 6 bases and J gave up 5 bases, with 14 bases separating them. In germline, CDR1 is MNHNY, CDR2 SVGAGI (reference sequence). This CDR3 region has 13 residues. CDR3 nucleotides: TGTGCCAGCAGCCCCGGGACGATCGACGAGCAGTACTTC. Amino acids: CASSPGTIDEQYF.

This clone showed up just a few times. The chain has TRBV7-9 and TRBJ1-4; D might be TRBD1 (6 bases). Germline-derived CDR1 and CDR2 are SEHNR and FQNEAQ (reference sequence). Trimming stripped 1 base from V and 7 bases from J, with 10 bases between. The CDR3 is made up of 14 amino acids. The CDR3 nucleotides read TGTGCCAGCAGCTTAGGACAGGCCTCTGAAAAACTGTTTTTT. It is translated as CASSLGQASEKLFF.

This chain connects TRBV6-1 to TRBJ1-6; the D gene is possibly TRBD1 (5 bases). Trimming stripped 2 bases from V and 5 bases from J, with 10 bases between. Germline CDR1 and CDR2: MNHNS and SASEGT. CDR3 length equals 15 residues. The CDR3 DNA reads as TGTGCCAGCAGTGAAACGGGGACGGATAATTCACCCCTCCACTTT. It is translated as CASSETGTDNSPLHF.

This clone was seen once. This chain links TRBV12-5 with TRBJ2-2, with D maybe TRBD1 (5 bases). The CDR3 runs 14 residues. Trimming shortened V by 4 bases and J by 6 bases, and 12 bases separated the two germline ends. In germline, CDR1 is LGHNT, CDR2 FRNRAP. The CDR3 coding sequence is TGTGCTAGTGGTTCCCAGGTAGGGGCCGGGGAGCTGTTTTTT. Protein product: CASGSQVGAGELFF. Full variable domain (missing parts from reference TRBV12-5 and TRBJ2-2): DARVTQTPRHKVTEMGQEVTMRCQPILGHNTVFWYRQTMMQGLELLAYFRNRAPLDDSGMPKDRFSAEMPDATLATLKIQPSEPRDSAVYFCASGSQVGAGELFFGEGSRLTVL.

The chain has TRBV28 and TRBJ1-1, with D possibly being TRBD1 (5 bases). The CDR3 totals 13 residues. The germline CDR1 and CDR2 sequences are MDHEN and SYDVKM. Deletions cut 7 bases from V and 6 bases from J, with 15 bases between. As DNA, the CDR3 is TGTGCCAGCACAGGGTCCCTCGGACCTGAAGCTTTCTTT. Translating gives CASTGSLGPEAFF.

This clone appeared a single time. The V gene is TRBV2, the J gene TRBJ2-7; D ambiguous. The V gene's germline CDR1 is SNHLY and CDR2 FYNNEI. CDR3 length: 12 amino acids. V shed 6 bases and J shed 2 bases, with 8 bases lying between them. The CDR3, as DNA: TGTGCCAGCAGACGGCCTCCCTACGAGCAGTACTTC. It encodes CASRRPPYEQYF.

This chain connects TRBV11-2 to TRBJ2-6, with D maybe TRBD1 (7 bases). The CDR3 loop spans 17 amino acids. V shed 2 bases and J shed 2 bases, with 13 bases lying between them. In germline, CDR1 is SGHAT, CDR2 FQNNGV. The DNA for the CDR3 is TGTGCCAGCAGCTTAAGAGGCAGGGGGGCTGGGGCCAACGTCCTGACTTTC. Amino acid sequence: CASSLRGRGAGANVLTF.